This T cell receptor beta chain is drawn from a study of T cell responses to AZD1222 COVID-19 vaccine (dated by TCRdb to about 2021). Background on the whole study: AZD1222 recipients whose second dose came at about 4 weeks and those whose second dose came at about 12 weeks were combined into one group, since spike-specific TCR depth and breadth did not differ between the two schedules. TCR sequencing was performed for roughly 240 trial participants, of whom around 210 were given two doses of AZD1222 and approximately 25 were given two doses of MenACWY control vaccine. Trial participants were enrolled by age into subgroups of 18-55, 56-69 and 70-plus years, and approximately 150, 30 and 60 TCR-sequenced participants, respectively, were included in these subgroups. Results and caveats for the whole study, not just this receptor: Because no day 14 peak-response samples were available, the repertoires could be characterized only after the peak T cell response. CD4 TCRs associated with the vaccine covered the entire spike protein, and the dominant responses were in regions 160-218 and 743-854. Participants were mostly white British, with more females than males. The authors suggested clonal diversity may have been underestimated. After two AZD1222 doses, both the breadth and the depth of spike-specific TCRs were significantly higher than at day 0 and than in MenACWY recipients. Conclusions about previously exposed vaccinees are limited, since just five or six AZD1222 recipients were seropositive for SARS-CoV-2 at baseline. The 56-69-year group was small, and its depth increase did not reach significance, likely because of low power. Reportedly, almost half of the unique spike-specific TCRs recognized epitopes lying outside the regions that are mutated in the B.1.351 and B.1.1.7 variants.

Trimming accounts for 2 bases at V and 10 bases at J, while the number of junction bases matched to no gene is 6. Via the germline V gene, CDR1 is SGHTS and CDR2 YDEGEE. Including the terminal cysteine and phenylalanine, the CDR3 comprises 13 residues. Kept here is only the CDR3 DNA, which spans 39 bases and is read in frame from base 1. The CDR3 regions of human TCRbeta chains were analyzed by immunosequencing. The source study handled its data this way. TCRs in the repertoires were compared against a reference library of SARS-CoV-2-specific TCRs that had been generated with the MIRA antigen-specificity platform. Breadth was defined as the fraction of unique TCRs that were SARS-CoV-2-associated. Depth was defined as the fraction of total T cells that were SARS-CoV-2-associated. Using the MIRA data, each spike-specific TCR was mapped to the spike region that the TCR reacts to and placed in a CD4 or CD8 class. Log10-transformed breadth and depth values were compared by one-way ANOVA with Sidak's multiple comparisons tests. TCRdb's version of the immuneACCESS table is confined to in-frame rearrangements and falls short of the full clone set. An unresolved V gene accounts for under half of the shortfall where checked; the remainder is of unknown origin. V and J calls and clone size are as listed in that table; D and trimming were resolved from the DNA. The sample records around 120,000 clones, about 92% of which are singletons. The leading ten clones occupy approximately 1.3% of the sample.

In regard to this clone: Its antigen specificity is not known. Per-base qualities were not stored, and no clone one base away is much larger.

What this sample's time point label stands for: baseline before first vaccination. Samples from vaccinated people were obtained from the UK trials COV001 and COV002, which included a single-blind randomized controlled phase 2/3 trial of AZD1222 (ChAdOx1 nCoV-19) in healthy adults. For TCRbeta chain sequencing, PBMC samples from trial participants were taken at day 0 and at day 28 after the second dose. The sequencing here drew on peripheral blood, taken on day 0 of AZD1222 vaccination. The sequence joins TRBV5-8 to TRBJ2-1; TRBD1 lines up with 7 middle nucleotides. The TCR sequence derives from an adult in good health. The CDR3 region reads CASSFGQAREQFF. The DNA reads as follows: TGTGCCAGCAGCTTCGGACAGGCTAGAGAGCAGTTCTTC. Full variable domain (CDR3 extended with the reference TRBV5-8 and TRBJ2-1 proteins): EAGVTQSPTHLIKTRGQQATLRCSPISGHTSVYWYQQALGLGLQFLLWYDEGEERNRGNFPPRFSGRQFPNYSSELNVNALELEDSALYLCASSFGQAREQFFGPGTRLTVL.